The sequence of this T cell receptor (beta chain) was determined in a study of blood T cell repertoires in COVID-19. On the study more broadly: COVID-19 samples collected from the United States, Italy and Spain covered acute and convalescent phases. T cells, B-cell-depleted T cells, or PBMCs provided the cDNA or gDNA that served as material.

Clones were sequenced by immunoSEQ multiplex PCR, and TCRdb holds only the in-frame ones, with some missing. Found here are around 200,000 clones, 90% of them singletons; the top ten hold approximately 0.62%. The germline V gene has CDR1 MNHEY and CDR2 SVGEGT. The germline V and J ends were trimmed by 6 bases and 0 bases, with 17 bases remaining between them. The CDR3 totals 16 residues. The TCR was taken from a man between 45 and 60 years old with acute or convalescent COVID-19. The V call is TRBV6-2 or TRBV6-3, the J call TRBJ1-1; possible D gene TRBD1, 6 bases. Sample: peripheral blood. CDR3 sequence reads: CASSPDRRTMNTEAFF. Written as DNA, the CDR3 is TGTGCCAGCAGCCCAGACAGGAGGACCATGAACACTGAAGCTTTCTTT.